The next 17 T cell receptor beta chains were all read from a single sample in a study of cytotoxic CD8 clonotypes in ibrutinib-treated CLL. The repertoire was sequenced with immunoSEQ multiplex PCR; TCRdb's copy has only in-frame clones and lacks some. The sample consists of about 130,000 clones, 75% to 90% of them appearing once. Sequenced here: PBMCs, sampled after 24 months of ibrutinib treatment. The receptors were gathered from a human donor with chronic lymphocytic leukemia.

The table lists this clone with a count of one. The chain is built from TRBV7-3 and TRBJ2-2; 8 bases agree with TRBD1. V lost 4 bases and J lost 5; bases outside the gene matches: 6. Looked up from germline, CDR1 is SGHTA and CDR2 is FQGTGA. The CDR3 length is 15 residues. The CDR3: CASSSTGVMTGELFF. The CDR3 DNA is TGTGCCAGCAGCTCGACAGGGGTAATGACCGGGGAGCTGTTTTTT.

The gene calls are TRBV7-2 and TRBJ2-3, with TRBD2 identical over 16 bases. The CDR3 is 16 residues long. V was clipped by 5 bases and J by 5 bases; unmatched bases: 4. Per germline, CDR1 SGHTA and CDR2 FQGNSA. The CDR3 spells CASSPGLAGGEDTQYF. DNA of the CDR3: TGTGCCAGCAGCCCGGGACTAGCGGGAGGGGAAGATACGCAGTATTTT. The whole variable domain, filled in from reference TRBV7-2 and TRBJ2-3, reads GAGVSQSPSNKVTEKGKDVELRCDPISGHTALYWYRQSLGQGLEFLIYFQGNSAPDKSGLPSDRFSAERTGGSVSTLTIQRTQQEDSAVYLCASSPGLAGGEDTQYFGPGTRLTVL.

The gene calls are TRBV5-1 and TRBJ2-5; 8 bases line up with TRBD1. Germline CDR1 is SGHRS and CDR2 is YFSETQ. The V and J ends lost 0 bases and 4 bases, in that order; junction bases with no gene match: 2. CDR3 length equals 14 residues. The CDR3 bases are TGCGCCAGCAGCTTGGTCCAGGGGGCAGAGACCCAGTACTTC. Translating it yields CASSLVQGAETQYF.

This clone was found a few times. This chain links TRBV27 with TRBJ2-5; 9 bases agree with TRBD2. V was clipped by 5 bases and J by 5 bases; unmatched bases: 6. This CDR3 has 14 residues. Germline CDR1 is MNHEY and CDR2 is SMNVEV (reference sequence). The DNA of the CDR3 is TGTGCCAGCAGTCCGCGGACTAGCGAGGAGACCCAGTACTTC. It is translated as CASSPRTSEETQYF.

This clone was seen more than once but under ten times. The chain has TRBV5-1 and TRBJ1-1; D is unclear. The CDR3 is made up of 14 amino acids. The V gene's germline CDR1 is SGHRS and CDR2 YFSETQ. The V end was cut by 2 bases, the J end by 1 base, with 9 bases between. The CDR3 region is CASSFNVENTEAFF. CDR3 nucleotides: TGCGCCAGCAGCTTCAATGTTGAGAACACTGAAGCTTTCTTT.

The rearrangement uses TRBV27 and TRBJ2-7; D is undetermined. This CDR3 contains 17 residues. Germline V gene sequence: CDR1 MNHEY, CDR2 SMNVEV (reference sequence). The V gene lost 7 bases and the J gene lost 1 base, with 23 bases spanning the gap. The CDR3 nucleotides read TGTGCCAGCACTATAAGACTGGACCATCTATTTTCCTACGAGCAGTACTTC. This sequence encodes CASTIRLDHLFSYEQYF.

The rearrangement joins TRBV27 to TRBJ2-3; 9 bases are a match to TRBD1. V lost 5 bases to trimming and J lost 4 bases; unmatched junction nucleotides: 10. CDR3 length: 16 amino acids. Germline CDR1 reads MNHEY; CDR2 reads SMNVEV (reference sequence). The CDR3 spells CASSEIPGQGADTQYF. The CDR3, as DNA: TGTGCCAGCAGTGAAATCCCGGGACAGGGCGCAGATACGCAGTATTTT.

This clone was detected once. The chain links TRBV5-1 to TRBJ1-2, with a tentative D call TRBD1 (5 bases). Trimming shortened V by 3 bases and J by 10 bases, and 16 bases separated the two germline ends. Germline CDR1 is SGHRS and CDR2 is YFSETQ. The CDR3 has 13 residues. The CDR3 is CASSSPGGLAYTF. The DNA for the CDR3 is TGCGCCAGCAGCTCTCCGGGGGGGTTAGCCTACACCTTC.

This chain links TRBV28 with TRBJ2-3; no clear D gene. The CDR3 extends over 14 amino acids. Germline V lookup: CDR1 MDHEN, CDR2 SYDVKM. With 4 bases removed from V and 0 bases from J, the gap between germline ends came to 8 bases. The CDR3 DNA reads TGTGCCAGCAGTTCTTTACTAAGCACAGATACGCAGTATTTT. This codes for CASSSLLSTDTQYF.

The CDR3 DNA sequence: TGTGCCAGCAGCTTGGATCCGGTGCCGGGTGAAAAACTGTTTTTT. Protein product: CASSLDPVPGEKLFF. This chain joins TRBV5-4 and TRBJ1-4; D is unclear. CDR1 and CDR2 (germline): SGHNT, YYREEE (reference sequence). This CDR3 contains 15 residues. The V end lost 0 bases, the J end lost 7 bases, and 13 bases lay between the germline ends.

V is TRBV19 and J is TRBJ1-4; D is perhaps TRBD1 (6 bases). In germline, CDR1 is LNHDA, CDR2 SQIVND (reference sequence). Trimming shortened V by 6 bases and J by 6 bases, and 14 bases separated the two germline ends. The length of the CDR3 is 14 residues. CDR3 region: CASRPTGDHEKLFF. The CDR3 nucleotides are TGTGCCAGTAGGCCGACAGGAGATCATGAAAAACTGTTTTTT.

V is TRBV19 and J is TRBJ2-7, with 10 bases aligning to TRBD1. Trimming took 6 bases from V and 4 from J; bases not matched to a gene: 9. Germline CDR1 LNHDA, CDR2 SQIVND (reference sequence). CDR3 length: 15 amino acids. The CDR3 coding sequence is TGTGCCAGTAGATCCACCGGGACAGGGGTGTACGAGCAGTACTTC. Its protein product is CASRSTGTGVYEQYF.

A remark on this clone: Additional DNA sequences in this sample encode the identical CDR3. The CDR3 is CASSLAGTGNTEAFF. In nucleotides, the CDR3 is TGCGCCAGCAGCTTGGCCGGGACAGGGAATACTGAAGCTTTCTTT. V is TRBV5-1 and J is TRBJ1-1; TRBD1 matches 9 bases. CDR3 length equals 15 residues. CDR1 and CDR2 (germline): SGHRS, YFSETQ. V shed 0 bases and J 5 bases; nucleotides not matched to a gene: 5. Drawing the rest from reference TRBV5-1 and TRBJ1-1, the complete variable domain is KAGVTQTPRYLIKTRGQQVTLSCSPISGHRSVSWYQQTPGQGLQFLFEYFSETQRNKGNFPGRFSGRQFSNSRSEMNVSTLELGDSALYLCASSLAGTGNTEAFFGQGTRLTVV.

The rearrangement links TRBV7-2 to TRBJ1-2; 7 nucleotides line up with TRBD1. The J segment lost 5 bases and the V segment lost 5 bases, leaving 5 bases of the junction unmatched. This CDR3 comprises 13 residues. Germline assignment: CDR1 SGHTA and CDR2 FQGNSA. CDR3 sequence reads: CASSPGTAYGYTF. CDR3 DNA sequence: TGTGCCAGCAGCCCGGGGACAGCATATGGCTACACCTTC.

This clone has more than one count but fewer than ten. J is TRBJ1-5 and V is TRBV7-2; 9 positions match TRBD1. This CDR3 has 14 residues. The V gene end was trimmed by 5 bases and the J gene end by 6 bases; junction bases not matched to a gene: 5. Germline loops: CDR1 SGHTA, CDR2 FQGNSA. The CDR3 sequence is CASSQGQGGQPQHF. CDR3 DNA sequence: TGTGCCAGCAGCCAGGGACAGGGAGGTCAGCCCCAGCATTTT.

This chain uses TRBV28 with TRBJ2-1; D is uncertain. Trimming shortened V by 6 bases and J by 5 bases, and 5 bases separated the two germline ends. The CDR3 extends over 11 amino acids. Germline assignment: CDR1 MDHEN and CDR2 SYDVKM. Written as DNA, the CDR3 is TGTGCCAGCAGCCCAGACAATGAGCAGTTCTTC. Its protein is CASSPDNEQFF.

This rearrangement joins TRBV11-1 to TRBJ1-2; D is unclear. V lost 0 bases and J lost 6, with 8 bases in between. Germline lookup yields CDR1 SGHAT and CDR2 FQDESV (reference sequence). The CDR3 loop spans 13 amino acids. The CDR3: CASSLALDDGYTF. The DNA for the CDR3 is TGTGCCAGCAGCTTAGCTCTAGACGATGGCTACACCTTC.